This TCR beta chain was obtained from a study of T-cell reconstitution after alpha-beta-depleted transplantation in children. Using unique molecular identifiers, the investigators prepared the TCRbeta library. TCRdb passed the PCR reads through MiXCR, listing each CDR3 protein once. The sample gives 700,000 to 950,000 distinct CDR3 sequences, less than 20% of which show up once; around 5% is in the top ten. This CDR3 comprises 14 residues. Per the germline V gene, CDR1 is MNHEY and CDR2 is SVGAGI. Trimming removed 2 bases at V and 1 base at J, with 8 bases between. A word on this clonotype: Antigen unknown.

Notes on the study in general: Alpha-beta T cells present about two months after transplant were reported to originate from several hundred expanded graft clones. Some patients showed high day-60 TCRbeta diversity, which derived from surviving recipient T cells and thymic progenitors. By one year post-transplant, T-cell counts and diversity largely arose from T cells that were newly produced.

The chain links TRBV6-5 to TRBJ1-1, with a possible D match to TRBD1 (5 bases). The specimen comprised PBMCs, mostly from graft donor cells, sampled 360 days after TCRalphabeta/CD19-depleted stem cell transplant. The sequence derives from a male patient under 18 who had a stem cell transplant for acute lymphoblastic leukemia, so the T cells may come from the graft donor. CDR3 nucleotides: TGTGCCAGCAGTTACGTAGGGACGAACACTGAAGCTTTCTTT. Protein: CASSYVGTNTEAFF.